The following is a TCR beta chain sequence with its context. Its antigen is not identified. The data were obtained in a study of beta chain features in type 1 diabetes. The wider study: The samples had around 98 million sorted cells examined in all.

Findings of the study overall: Shortening that was moderate but significant affected the TCRB CDR3s of Type 1 diabetes patients in all four CD4+ subsets. HLA influence on TCRB rearrangement stayed unresolved here. Reduced insertions and increased deletions marked VDJ junctions in type 1 diabetes patients.

Isolated RNA was reverse transcribed in full, so expressed TCRB transcripts were sequenced. TCRdb's copy holds only in-frame clones and misses some; the assay was immunoSEQ multiplex PCR. The repertoire includes some 360,000 clones, 8.5% to 10% of them detected once, and around 0.66% sits in the top ten. Material for sequencing was central memory CD4+ T cells from blood. The sequence was obtained from a young man with type 1 diabetes.

The CDR3 protein is CASSSPLGRASYEQYF. In DNA form, the CDR3 reads TGTGCCAGCAGTTCACCCCTCGGGAGGGCGTCCTACGAGCAGTACTTC. J is TRBJ2-7 and V is TRBV2; 8 nucleotides match TRBD2. The CDR3 covers 16 residues. Germline-derived CDR1 and CDR2 are SNHLY and FYNNEI. The junction had 10 bases not matched to a gene; V was cut back by 5 bases and J by 1 base.